This T cell receptor beta chain was retrieved from a study of T cell changes during pregnancy in multiple sclerosis (dated by TCRdb to between 2019 and 2020). About the investigation overall: The study examined how the T cell repertoire changed over the course of pregnancy in women with multiple sclerosis.

For CDR1 and CDR2, the germline V gene (reference sequence) lists MNHEY and SMNVEV. The CDR3 goes from the cysteine to the phenylalanine over 13 residues. Only the CDR3 part of the read is kept: 39 bases, read in frame from the first base. V gives up 2 bases and J gives up 8 bases, and the segment between their germline ends measures 9 bases. Details on this clone: Its binding antigen is unknown. Base qualities are missing; no much larger clone stands one base away.

Library preparation used the immunoSEQ multiplex PCR assay. This is the immuneACCESS table as TCRdb keeps it, with only in-frame sequences that have V and J called. A part of the clones is gone; compared with another copy, unresolved V genes explain less than half, and the rest is unexplained. Present in this sample are around 130,000 clones, approximately 96% of which were seen just once. The top ten clonotypes cover more than 0.4% of the sample. The rearranged segments are TRBV27 and TRBJ1-4, with TRBD1 as a weak D call on 5 bases. The sequence was collected from a female donor with multiple sclerosis, enrolled in a pregnancy study. The sequencing here drew on peripheral blood, taken after pregnancy. Read as DNA, the sequence is TGTGCCAGCAGTTTAAGCAGGGCCGAAAAACTGTTTTTT. Its protein is CASSLSRAEKLFF.